A selection of T cell receptor beta chains follows, all from one sample in a study of T cell repertoires in cytomegalovirus infection. TCRdb re-derived calls from the reads in MiXCR, one entry per CDR3 protein. The table records about 830,000 distinct CDR3 sequences, 32% of them present only once. Their cognate antigens are unknown. Source: cultured CD8+ T cells from PBMCs, taken from culture after CMV antigen stimulation. The receptors come from a human donor in good health (CMV status not recorded). Some clones in this sample may be carry-over from other donors' samples. Both conserved end residues are part of each CDR3. D genes are given only for firm matches. Expanded clones get a size class; other rows say once, few or many, or leave the size out.

>NA|TRBV7-2|NA|TRBJ2-5
TGTGCCAGCAGCTTATGGGGGGCTGAGACCCAGAACTTC
CASSLWGAETQNF
>NA|TRBV13|NA|TRBJ1-1
TGTGCCAGCAGACATAGGGGGGCATTGAACACTGAAGCTTTCTTT
CASRHRGALNTEAFF
>TRBD2|TRBV7-9|NA|TRBJ2-5
TGTGCCAGCAGTAGCGGGGGCTGGCAAGAGACCCAGTACTTC
CASSSGGWQETQYF
>NA|TRBV2|NA|TRBJ1-1
TGTGCCAGCAGTGACAGGGCTAGCATGAACACTGAAGCTTTCTTT
CASSDRASMNTEAFF
>TRBD2|TRBV4-2|NA|TRBJ2-1
TGTGCCAGCAGCCAGGATTATACTAGCGGGGGGCCTGACAATGAGCAGTTCTTC
CASSQDYTSGGPDNEQFF
>NA|TRBV6-6|NA|TRBJ2-3
TGTGCCAGCAGTTACTCGACCGGGACGAGCACAGATACGCAGTATTTT
CASSYSTGTSTDTQYF
>NA|TRBV6-2/TRBV6-3|NA|TRBJ2-3
TGTGCCAGCAGGCCACTGAGGCGGGGAGGCACAGATACGCAGTATTTT
CASRPLRRGGTDTQYF
>NA|TRBV28|few|TRBJ1-5
TGTGCCAGCAGTAGGGGGCCCCAGCATTTT
CASSRGPQHF
>TRBD2|TRBV7-9|few|TRBJ2-3
TGTGCCAGCAGCCTCCCGGGGGGTGTCCAAACAGATACGCAGTATTTT
CASSLPGGVQTDTQYF
>NA|TRBV7-8|NA|TRBJ1-1
TGTGCCAGCAGCGCCCGGGACAAACTTTTCGAAGCTTTCTTT
CASSARDKLFEAFF
>NA|TRBV27|NA|TRBJ2-7
TGTGCCAGCAGTTTATCGGCACGTCCGTCCTACGAGCAGTACTTC
CASSLSARPSYEQYF
>TRBD2|TRBV7-2|many|TRBJ2-3
TGTGCCAGCAGCTACCCTAGCGGGGCCTCGCTCCCTCACCCTCCTGATACGCAGTATTTT
CASSYPSGASLPHPPDTQYF
>NA|TRBV6-5|NA|TRBJ2-1
TGTGCCAGCACCGCTATTACTAGCTCCTACAATGAGCAGTTCTTC
CASTAITSSYNEQFF
>TRBD1|TRBV12-3/TRBV12-4|NA|TRBJ1-3
TGTGCCTACTTACAGGGGGCTTATGGAAACACCATATATTTT
CAYLQGAYGNTIYF
>NA|TRBV6-2/TRBV6-3|once|TRBJ1-5
TGTGCCAGCAGTTACTCGCGGTCCTTCTACAGAACAATCATACCCCAGCATTTT
CASSYSRSFYRTIIPQHF
>NA|TRBV12-3/TRBV12-4|NA|TRBJ1-5
TGTGCCAGCAGGGGCGGTTATCAGCCCCAGCATTTT
CASRGGYQPQHF
>NA|TRBV7-9|few|TRBJ1-1
TGTGCCAGCAGCTTTCCCCTCCGGGCCGAAGAGAACACTGAAGCTTTCTTT
CASSFPLRAEENTEAFF
>NA|TRBV27|NA|TRBJ1-3
TGTGCCAGCAGTTTAGATTGGTCCACGGGAAACACCATATATTTT
CASSLDWSTGNTIYF
>TRBD1|TRBV5-1|few|TRBJ1-1
TGCGCCAGCAGCCCCGGGACAGGGGCCGTTAACACTGAAGCTTTCTTT
CASSPGTGAVNTEAFF
>NA|TRBV6-2/TRBV6-3|once|TRBJ1-1
TGTGCCAGTACTCGGGGAGGCCCTTTGGACACTGAAGCTTTCTTT
CASTRGGPLDTEAFF
>NA|TRBV6-2/TRBV6-3|few|TRBJ2-2
TGTGCCAGCAGTGACGGGATCCTCTACGGGGAGCTGTTTTTT
CASSDGILYGELFF
>TRBD1|TRBV19|NA|TRBJ1-2
TGTGCCAGTACTACCGGGACAGAAAGCTATGGCTACACCTTC
CASTTGTESYGYTF
>NA|TRBV7-9|many|TRBJ2-1
TGTGCCAGCAGTTCCCCTAGAGGGGAGCAGTTCTTC
CASSSPRGEQFF
>NA|TRBV7-6|many|TRBJ1-2
TGTGCCAGCAGCTTAGGACAGGAAGGAGGCTACACCTTC
CASSLGQEGGYTF
>TRBD1|TRBV5-4|NA|TRBJ1-2
TGTGCCAGCAGCCCAAGGACAGGGTCCTATGACTACACCTTC
CASSPRTGSYDYTF
>NA|TRBV6-5|few|TRBJ1-1
TGTGCCAGCAGTTCCCTGGACAGGAACACTGAAGCTTTCTTT
CASSSLDRNTEAFF
>NA|TRBV4-2|NA|TRBJ1-2
TGTGCCAGCAGCCAAGATGGGACTACAGTCGCCGGCGGCGCTAACTATGGCTACACCTTC
CASSQDGTTVAGGANYGYTF
>NA|TRBV19|once|TRBJ1-2
TGTGCCAGTAGTATGGGGCCGGGGACGGCCAACACCTTC
CASSMGPGTANTF